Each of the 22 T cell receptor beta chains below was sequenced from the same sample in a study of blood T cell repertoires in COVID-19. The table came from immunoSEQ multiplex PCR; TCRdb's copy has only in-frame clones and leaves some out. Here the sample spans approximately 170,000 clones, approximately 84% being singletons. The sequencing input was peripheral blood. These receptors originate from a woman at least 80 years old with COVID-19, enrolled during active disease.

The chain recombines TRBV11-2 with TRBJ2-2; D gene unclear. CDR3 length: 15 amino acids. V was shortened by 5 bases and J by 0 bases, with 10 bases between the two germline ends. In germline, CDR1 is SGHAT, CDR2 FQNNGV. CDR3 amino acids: CASSLGTTNTGELFF. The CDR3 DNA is TGTGCCAGCAGCCTAGGCACAACGAACACCGGGGAGCTGTTTTTT. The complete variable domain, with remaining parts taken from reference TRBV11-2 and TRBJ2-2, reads EAGVAQSPRYKIIEKRQSVAFWCNPISGHATLYWYQQILGQGPKLLIQFQNNGVVDDSQLPKDRFSAERLKGVDSTLKIQPAKLEDSAVYLCASSLGTTNTGELFFGEGSRLTVL.

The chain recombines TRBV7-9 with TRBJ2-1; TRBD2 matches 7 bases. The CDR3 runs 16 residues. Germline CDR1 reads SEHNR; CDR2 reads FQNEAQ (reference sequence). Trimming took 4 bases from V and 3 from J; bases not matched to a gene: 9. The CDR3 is CASSSSRAGDYNEQFF. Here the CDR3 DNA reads TGTGCCAGCAGCTCCTCCCGCGCGGGAGACTACAATGAGCAGTTCTTC.

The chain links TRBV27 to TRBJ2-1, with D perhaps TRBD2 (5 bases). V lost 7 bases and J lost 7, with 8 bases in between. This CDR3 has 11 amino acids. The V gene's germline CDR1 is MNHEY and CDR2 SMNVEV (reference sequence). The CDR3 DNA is TGTGCCAGCACTACTAGAAATGAGCAGTTCTTC. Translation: CASTTRNEQFF.

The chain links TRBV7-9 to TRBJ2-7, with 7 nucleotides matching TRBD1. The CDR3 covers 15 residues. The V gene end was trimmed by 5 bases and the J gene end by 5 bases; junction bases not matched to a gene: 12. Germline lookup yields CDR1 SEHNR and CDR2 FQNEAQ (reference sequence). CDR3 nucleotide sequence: TGTGCCAGCAGCGCTCACAGGGGTGGAGGCGACGAGCAGTACTTC. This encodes CASSAHRGGGDEQYF.

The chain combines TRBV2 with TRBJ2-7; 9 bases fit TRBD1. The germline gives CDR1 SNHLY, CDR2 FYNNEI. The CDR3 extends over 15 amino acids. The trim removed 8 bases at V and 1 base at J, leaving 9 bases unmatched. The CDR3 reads CASAKTGGGSYEQYF. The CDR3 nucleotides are TGTGCCAGCGCGAAAACAGGGGGCGGTTCCTACGAGCAGTACTTC.

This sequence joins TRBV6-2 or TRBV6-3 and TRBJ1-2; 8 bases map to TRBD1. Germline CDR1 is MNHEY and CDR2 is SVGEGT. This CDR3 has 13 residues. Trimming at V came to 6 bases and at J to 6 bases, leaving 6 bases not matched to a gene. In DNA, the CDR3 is TGTGCCAGCAGCGAACAGGGGGGAAATGGCTACACCTTC. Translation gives CASSEQGGNGYTF.

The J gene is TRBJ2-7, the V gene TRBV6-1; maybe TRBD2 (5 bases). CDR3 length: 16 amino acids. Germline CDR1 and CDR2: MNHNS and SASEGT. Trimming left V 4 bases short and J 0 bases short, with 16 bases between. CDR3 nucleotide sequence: TGTGCCAGCAGTGGGTCCGGGATGGGAGTCTCCTACGAGCAGTACTTC. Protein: CASSGSGMGVSYEQYF.

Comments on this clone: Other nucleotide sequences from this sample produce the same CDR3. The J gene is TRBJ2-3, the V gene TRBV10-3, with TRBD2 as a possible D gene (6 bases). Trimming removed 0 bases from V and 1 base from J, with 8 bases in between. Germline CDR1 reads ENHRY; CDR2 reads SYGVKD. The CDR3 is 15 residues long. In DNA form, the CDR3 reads TGTGCCATCAGTGAGTCATGGGGGGGCACAGATACGCAGTATTTT. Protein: CAISESWGGTDTQYF.

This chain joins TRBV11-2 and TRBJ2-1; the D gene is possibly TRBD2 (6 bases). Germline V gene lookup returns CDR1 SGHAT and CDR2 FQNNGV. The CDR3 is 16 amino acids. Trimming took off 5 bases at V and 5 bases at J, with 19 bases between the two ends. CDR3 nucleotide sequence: TGTGCCAGCAGCGGCCGGGGACTTAGTTTCAACAATGAGCAGTTCTTC. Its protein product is CASSGRGLSFNNEQFF.

Here the CDR3 DNA reads TGTGCCAGCTCAGCTCTAGCGGGGGGGCCAGCAGATACGCAGTATTTT. Its translation: CASSALAGGPADTQYF. V gene TRBV18 combines with J gene TRBJ2-3; 12 bases agree with TRBD2. CDR1 and CDR2 (germline): KGHSH, LQKENI. The CDR3 loop spans 16 amino acids. V lost 5 bases, J lost 4 bases, and 7 bases stayed unmatched.

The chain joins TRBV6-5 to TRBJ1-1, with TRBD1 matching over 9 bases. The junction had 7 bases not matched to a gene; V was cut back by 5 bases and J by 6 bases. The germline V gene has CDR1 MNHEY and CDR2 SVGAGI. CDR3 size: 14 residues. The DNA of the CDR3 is TGTGCCAGCAGTCGCCGGGACAGGGCGTCTGAAGCTTTCTTT. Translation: CASSRRDRASEAFF.

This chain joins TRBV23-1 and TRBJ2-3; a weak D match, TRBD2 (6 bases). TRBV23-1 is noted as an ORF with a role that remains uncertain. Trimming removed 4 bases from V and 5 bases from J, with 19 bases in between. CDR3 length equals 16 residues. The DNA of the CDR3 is TGCGCCAGCAGTCCTAACGGGACTCCCCAAGGAGATACGCAGTATTTT. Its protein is CASSPNGTPQGDTQYF.

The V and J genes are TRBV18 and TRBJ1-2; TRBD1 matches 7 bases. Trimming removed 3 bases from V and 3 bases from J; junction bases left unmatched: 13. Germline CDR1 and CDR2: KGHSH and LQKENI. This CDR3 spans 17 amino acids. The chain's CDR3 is CASSPLKGQASHYGYTF. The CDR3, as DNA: TGTGCCAGCTCACCCCTGAAAGGACAGGCTTCCCACTATGGCTACACCTTC.

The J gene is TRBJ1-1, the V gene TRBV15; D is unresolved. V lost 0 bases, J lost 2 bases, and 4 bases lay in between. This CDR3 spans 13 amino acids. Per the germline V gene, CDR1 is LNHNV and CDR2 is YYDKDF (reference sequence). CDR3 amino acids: CATSRDVNTEAFF. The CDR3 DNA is TGTGCCACCAGCAGAGACGTAAACACTGAAGCTTTCTTT.

CDR3 DNA: TGTGCCAGCTCACCGGGACAGCTTGCGTACGAGCAGTACTTC. It is translated as CASSPGQLAYEQYF. The rearrangement joins TRBV18 to TRBJ2-7, with TRBD1 identical over 7 bases. V dropped 3 bases and J dropped 4; count of bases not matched to a gene: 6. This CDR3 spans 14 amino acids. Germline CDR1 is KGHSH and CDR2 is LQKENI. Full variable domain (missing parts from reference TRBV18 and TRBJ2-7): NAGVMQNPRHLVRRRGQEARLRCSPMKGHSHVYWYRQLPEEGLKFMVYLQKENIIDESGMPKERFSAEFPKEGPSILRIQQVVRGDSAAYFCASSPGQLAYEQYFGPGTRLTVT.

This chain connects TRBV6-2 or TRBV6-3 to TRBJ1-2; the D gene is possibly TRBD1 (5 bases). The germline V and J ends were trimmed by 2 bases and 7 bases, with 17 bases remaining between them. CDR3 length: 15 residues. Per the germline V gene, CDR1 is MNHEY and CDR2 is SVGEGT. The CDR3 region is CASSYSRGIASGYTF. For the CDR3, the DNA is TGTGCCAGCAGTTACAGCCGGGGGATCGCCTCTGGCTACACCTTC.

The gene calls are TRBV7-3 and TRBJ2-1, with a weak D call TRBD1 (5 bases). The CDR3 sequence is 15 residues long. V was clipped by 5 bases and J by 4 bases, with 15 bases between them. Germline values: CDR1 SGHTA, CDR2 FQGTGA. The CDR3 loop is CASSRQSSRYNEQFF. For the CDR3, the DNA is TGTGCCAGCAGCCGACAGTCGTCAAGGTACAATGAGCAGTTCTTC.

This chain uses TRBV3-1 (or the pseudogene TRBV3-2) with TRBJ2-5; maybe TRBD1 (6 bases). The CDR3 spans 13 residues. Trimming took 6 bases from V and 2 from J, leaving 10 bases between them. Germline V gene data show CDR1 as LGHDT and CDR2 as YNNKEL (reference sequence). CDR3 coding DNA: TGTGCCAGCAGTTCACAGGGACAAGAGACCCAGTACTTC. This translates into CASSSQGQETQYF.

Here the CDR3 DNA reads TGTGCCAGCAGCTTAGCGCCCAGGACTAGCGGGGTGGAGACCCAGTACTTC. Amino acids: CASSLAPRTSGVETQYF. The chain uses TRBV7-2 and TRBJ2-5; 12 bases align to TRBD2. Germline V gene data show CDR1 as SGHTA and CDR2 as FQGNSA. This CDR3 contains 17 residues. Losses at the gene ends were 0 bases for V and 5 bases for J; bases not matched to a gene: 7. The complete variable domain, with remaining parts taken from reference TRBV7-2 and TRBJ2-5, reads GAGVSQSPSNKVTEKGKDVELRCDPISGHTALYWYRQSLGQGLEFLIYFQGNSAPDKSGLPSDRFSAERTGGSVSTLTIQRTQQEDSAVYLCASSLAPRTSGVETQYFGPGTRLLVL.

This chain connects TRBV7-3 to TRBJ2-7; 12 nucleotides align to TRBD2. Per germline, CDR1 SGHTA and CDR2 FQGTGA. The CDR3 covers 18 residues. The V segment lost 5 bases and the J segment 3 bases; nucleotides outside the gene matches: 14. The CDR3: CASSLGGLAGGRGYEQYF. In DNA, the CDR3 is TGTGCCAGCAGCCTAGGGGGGCTAGCGGGAGGGCGCGGCTACGAGCAGTACTTC.

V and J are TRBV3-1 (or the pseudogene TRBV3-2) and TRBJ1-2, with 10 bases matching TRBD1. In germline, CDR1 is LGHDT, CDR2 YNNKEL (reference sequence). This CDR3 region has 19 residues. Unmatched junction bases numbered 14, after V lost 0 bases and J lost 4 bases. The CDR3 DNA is TGTGCCAGCAGCCAAGAATATCCGGGGACAGGGGTTGTGGCCTATGGCTACACCTTC. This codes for CASSQEYPGTGVVAYGYTF.

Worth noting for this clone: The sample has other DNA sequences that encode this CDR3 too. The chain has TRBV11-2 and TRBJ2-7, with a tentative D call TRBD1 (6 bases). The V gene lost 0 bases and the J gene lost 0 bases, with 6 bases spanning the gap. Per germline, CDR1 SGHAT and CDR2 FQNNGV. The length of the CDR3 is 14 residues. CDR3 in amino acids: CASSLDRGSYEQYF. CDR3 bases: TGTGCCAGCAGCTTAGACAGGGGCTCCTACGAGCAGTACTTC.